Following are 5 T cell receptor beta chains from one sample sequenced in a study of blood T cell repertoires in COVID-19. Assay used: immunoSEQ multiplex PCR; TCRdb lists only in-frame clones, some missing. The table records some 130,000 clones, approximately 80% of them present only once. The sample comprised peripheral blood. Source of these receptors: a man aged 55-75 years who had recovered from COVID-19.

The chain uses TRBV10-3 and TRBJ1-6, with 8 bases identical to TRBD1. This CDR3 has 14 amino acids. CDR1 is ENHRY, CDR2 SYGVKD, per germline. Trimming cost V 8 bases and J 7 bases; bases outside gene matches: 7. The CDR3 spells CAIRTGSTNSPLHF. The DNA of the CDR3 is TGTGCCATCCGGACAGGGTCTACAAATTCACCCCTCCACTTT.

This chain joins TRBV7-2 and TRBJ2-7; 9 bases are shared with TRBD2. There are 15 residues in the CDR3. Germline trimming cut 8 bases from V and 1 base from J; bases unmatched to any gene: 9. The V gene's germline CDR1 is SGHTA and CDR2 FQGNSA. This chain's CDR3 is CASVEGAGGSYEQYF. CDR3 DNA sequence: TGTGCCAGCGTCGAAGGAGCGGGGGGTTCCTACGAGCAGTACTTC.

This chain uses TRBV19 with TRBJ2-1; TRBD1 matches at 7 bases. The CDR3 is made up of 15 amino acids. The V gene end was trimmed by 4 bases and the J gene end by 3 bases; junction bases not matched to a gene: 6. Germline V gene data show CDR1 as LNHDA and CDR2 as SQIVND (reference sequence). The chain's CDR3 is CASSNDRAGYNEQFF. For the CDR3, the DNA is TGTGCCAGTAGTAACGACAGGGCCGGCTACAATGAGCAGTTCTTC.

CDR3 coding DNA: TGTGCCAGCAGCTTAGGGGGGTCTAATTCACCCCTCCACTTT. Its translation: CASSLGGSNSPLHF. The chain carries TRBV7-3 and TRBJ1-6; maybe TRBD1 (5 bases). The germline V gene has CDR1 SGHTA and CDR2 FQGTGA. The CDR3 sequence is 14 residues long. V was cut by 2 bases and J by 6 bases, with 8 bases left in between.

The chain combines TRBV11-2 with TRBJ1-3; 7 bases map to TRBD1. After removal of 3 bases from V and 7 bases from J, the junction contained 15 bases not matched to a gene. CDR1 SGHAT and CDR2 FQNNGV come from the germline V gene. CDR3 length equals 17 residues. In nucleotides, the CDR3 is TGTGCCAGCAGCTTCCCTACAGGGACAGCAGGCGCCAACACCATATATTTT. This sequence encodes CASSFPTGTAGANTIYF.